A selection of T cell receptor beta chains follows, all from one sample in a study of shared clonotypes between healthy human individuals. Repertoires were generated with immunoSEQ multiplex PCR, while TCRdb's copy carries only in-frame clones and drops some. Found here are about 2.4 million clones, roughly 93% of them singletons; the top ten hold 0.36%. The material sequenced was naive CD4+ T cells from PBMCs. Receptors originate from a man between 18 and 29 years old in good health. Some clones in this sample may be carry-over from other donors' samples. Each CDR3 is given with its conserved first and last residue. A D gene is named only where the DNA matches it firmly. Expanded clones are given a class, and other clones once, few, many or no size at all.

NA,TRBJ1-6,TRBV9,TRBD1,TGTGCCAGCAGCGTAGGGGACAGGGCATCACCCCTCCACTTT,CASSVGDRASPLHF
NA,TRBJ2-5,TRBV6-5,NA,TGTGCCAGCAGAACCGGGACAACACAAGAGACCCAGTACTTC,CASRTGTTQETQYF
NA,TRBJ2-7,TRBV28,TRBD2,TGTGCCAGCCTTCCAAGTTCGGGGGGAGGCCCAATAGGCGAGCAGTACTTC,CASLPSSGGGPIGEQYF
NA,TRBJ2-5,TRBV7-8,NA,TGTGCCAGCAGCTTAAGGGTTTGGCAGGGGGGAGAGACCCAGTACTTC,CASSLRVWQGGETQYF
few,TRBJ1-1,TRBV29-1,NA,TGCAGCGTTGAAGGCAGGGTGAACACTGAAGCTTTCTTT,CSVEGRVNTEAFF
few,TRBJ2-5,TRBV4-3,TRBD2,TGCGCCAGCAGCCAAGATGGACTAGCGGGAGGAGAGACCCAGTACTTC,CASSQDGLAGGETQYF
NA,TRBJ2-3,TRBV7-2,NA,TGTGCCAGCAGCTTTGCCAGAGGGACAGATACGCAGTATTTT,CASSFARGTDTQYF
NA,TRBJ2-3,TRBV18,NA,TGTGCCAGCTCACCTCCCTTACTCACAGATACGCAGTATTTT,CASSPPLLTDTQYF
once,TRBJ1-2,TRBV11-2,NA,TGTGCCAGCAGCTTAGGCCAGGACAGTCTCTTCTATGGCTACACCTTC,CASSLGQDSLFYGYTF
NA,TRBJ2-2,TRBV9,TRBD1,TGTGCCAGCAGCGTAGTAGGGGGCAGAGCCGGGGAGCTGTTTTTT,CASSVVGGRAGELFF
NA,TRBJ2-3,TRBV5-1,TRBD1,TGCGCCAGCAGCTTGGGTCGGGGACAGCTAAGGACAGATACGCAGTATTTT,CASSLGRGQLRTDTQYF
NA,TRBJ1-5,TRBV9,NA,TGTGCCAGCAGCGGGGGGATGGATCAGCCCCAGCATTTT,CASSGGMDQPQHF
NA,TRBJ1-3,TRBV7-8,NA,TGTGCCAGCAGCCCCCTCCCCTCTGGAAACACCATATATTTT,CASSPLPSGNTIYF
NA,TRBJ1-4,TRBV6-1,NA,TGTGCCAGCATCTGGAGGGTAGGAAGTGAAAAACTGTTTTTT,CASIWRVGSEKLFF
NA,TRBJ1-5,TRBV28,NA,TGTGCCAGCAGTTTAGTTGATCCGGTAGATCAGCCCCAGCATTTT,CASSLVDPVDQPQHF
once,TRBJ2-7,TRBV7-9,NA,TGTGCCAGCAGCTTATGGGATAACTCCTACGAGCAGTACTTC,CASSLWDNSYEQYF
NA,TRBJ1-1,TRBV6-5,TRBD1,TGTGCCAGCAGTTTCCCCGTGGGGACAGCGAACACTGAAGCTTTCTTT,CASSFPVGTANTEAFF
NA,TRBJ1-3,TRBV29-1,TRBD1,TGCAGCGTCGGGACAGGGGTAGGAAACACCATATATTTT,CSVGTGVGNTIYF
NA,TRBJ2-3,TRBV11-3,NA,TGTGCCAGCAGCTTACGGGCTGGGGATACGCAGTATTTT,CASSLRAGDTQYF
NA,TRBJ2-7,TRBV7-7,TRBD2,TGTGCCAGCAGCCCGGGAGGGGGGTCGATCTACGAGCAGTACTTC,CASSPGGGSIYEQYF
NA,TRBJ2-1,TRBV9,NA,TGTGCCAGCAGTGCTCAGGGTCTTCAGGATGAGCAGTTCTTC,CASSAQGLQDEQFF
NA,TRBJ1-4,TRBV5-6,NA,TGTGCCAGCAGCTTGTTCCAGGCTAATGAAAAACTGTTTTTT,CASSLFQANEKLFF
NA,TRBJ1-1,TRBV9,NA,TGTGCCAGCAGCACCCGGGCCGAGGGGACTGAAGCTTTCTTT,CASSTRAEGTEAFF
NA,TRBJ2-7,TRBV5-1,NA,TGCGCCAGCAGCTACGGACAGTCGGATGTCTACGAGCAGTACTTC,CASSYGQSDVYEQYF
once,TRBJ2-7,TRBV6-1,TRBD2,TGTGCCAGCAGCGTGGGACTAGGGAAAGACTACGAGCAGTACTTC,CASSVGLGKDYEQYF
NA,TRBJ2-5,TRBV7-9,TRBD2,TGTGCCAGCAGCTTCACTTCTAGCGGCCGGTACCAAGAGACCCAGTACTTC,CASSFTSSGRYQETQYF
NA,TRBJ2-7,TRBV19,TRBD1,TGTGCCAGTTCCCCTTACAGGGGGACGTACGAGCAGTACTTC,CASSPYRGTYEQYF
NA,TRBJ2-5,TRBV4-2,NA,TGTGCCAGCAGCCAAGATTGGGGGGACGGCCACTGGGAGGACCAGTACTTC,CASSQDWGDGHWEDQYF
NA,TRBJ2-1,TRBV28,TRBD1,TGTGCCAGCAGAACCTACAGGGGGCTCACCTACAATGAGCAGTTCTTC,CASRTYRGLTYNEQFF
NA,TRBJ2-5,TRBV5-1,TRBD2,TGCGCCAGCAGCTTACTACAGCGGGAGTGGGAGACCCAGTACTTC,CASSLLQREWETQYF
once,TRBJ2-1,TRBV4-3,NA,TGCGCCAGCAGCCAAAGGACTCACTCCTACAATGAGCAGTTCTTC,CASSQRTHSYNEQFF
NA,TRBJ1-1,TRBV30,NA,TGTGCCTGGAGTAGCTTAGGGAAGGGCCTCTGGACTGAAGCTTTCTTT,CAWSSLGKGLWTEAFF
NA,TRBJ2-5,TRBV28,TRBD1,TGTGCCAGCAGTCTCCGGGACAGGGACCTCCAAGAGACCCAGTACTTC,CASSLRDRDLQETQYF
once,TRBJ1-6,TRBV7-8,NA,TGTGCCAGCAGCTTAGTCGGACATTATTCACCCCTCCACTTT,CASSLVGHYSPLHF
NA,TRBJ1-6,TRBV2,NA,TGTGCCAGCAGTGCCCAGGGGCCTACGAATTCACCCCTCCACTTT,CASSAQGPTNSPLHF